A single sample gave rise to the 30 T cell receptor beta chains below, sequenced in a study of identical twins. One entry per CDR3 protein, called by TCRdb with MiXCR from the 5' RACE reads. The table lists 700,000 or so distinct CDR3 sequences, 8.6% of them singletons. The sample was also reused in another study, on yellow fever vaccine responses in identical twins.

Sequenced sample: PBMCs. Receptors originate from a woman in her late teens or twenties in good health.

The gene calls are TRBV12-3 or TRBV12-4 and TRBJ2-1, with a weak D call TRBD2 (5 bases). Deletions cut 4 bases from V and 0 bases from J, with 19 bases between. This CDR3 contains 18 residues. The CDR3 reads CASSSPSGILSSYNEQFF. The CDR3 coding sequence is TGTGCCAGCAGTTCTCCCTCCGGGATACTCAGCTCCTACAATGAGCAGTTCTTC.

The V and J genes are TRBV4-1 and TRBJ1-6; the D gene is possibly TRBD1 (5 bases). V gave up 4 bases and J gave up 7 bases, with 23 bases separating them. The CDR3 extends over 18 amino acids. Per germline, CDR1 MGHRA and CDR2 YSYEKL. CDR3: CASSLRVFGGVENSPLHF. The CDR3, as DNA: TGCGCCAGCAGCCTTCGAGTGTTCGGGGGAGTGGAAAATTCACCCCTCCACTTT.

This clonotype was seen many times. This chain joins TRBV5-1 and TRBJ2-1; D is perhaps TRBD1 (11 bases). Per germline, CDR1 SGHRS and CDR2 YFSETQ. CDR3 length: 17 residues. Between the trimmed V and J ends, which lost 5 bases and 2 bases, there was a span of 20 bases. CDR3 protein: CASRGQGGLATYNEQFF. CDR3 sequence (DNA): TGCGCCAGCAGGGGACAGGGGGGACTAGCGACCTACAATGAGCAGTTCTTC.

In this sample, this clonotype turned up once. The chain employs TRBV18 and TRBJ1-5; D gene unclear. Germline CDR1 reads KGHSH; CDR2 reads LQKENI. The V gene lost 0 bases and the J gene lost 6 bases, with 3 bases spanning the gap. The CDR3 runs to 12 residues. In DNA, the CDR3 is TGTGCCAGCTCACCACCCGCTCAGCCCCAGCATTTT. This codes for CASSPPAQPQHF.

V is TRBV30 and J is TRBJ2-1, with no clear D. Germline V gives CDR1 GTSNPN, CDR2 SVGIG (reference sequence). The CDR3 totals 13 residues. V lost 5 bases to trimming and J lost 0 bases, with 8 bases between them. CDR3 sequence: CAWSQSSYNEQFF. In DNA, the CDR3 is TGTGCCTGGTCCCAGTCCTCCTACAATGAGCAGTTCTTC.

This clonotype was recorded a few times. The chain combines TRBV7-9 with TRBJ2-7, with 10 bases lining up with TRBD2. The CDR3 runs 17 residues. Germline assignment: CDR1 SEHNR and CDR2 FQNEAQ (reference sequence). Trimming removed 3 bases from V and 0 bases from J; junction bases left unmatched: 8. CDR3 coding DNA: TGTGCCAGCAGCTTCTCTAGCGGGAGCCTAAGCTCCTACGAGCAGTACTTC. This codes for CASSFSSGSLSSYEQYF.

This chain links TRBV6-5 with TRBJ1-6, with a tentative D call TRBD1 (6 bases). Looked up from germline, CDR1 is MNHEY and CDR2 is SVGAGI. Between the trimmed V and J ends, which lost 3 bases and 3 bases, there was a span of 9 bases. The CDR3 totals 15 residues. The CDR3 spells CASSYGGSYNSPLHF. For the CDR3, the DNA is TGTGCCAGCAGTTATGGGGGCAGCTATAATTCACCCCTCCACTTT.

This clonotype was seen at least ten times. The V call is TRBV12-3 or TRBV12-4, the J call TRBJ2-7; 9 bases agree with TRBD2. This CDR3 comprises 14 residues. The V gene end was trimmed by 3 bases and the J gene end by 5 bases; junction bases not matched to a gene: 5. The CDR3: CASSFSGSRDEQYF. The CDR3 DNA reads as TGTGCCAGCAGTTTTAGCGGGAGTAGGGACGAGCAGTACTTC.

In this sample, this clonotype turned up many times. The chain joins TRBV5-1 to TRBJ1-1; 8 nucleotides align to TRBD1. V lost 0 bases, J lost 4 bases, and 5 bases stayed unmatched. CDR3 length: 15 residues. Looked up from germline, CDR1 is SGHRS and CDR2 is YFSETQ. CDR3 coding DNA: TGCGCCAGCAGCTTGGGGACAGGGCGGAGCACTGAAGCTTTCTTT. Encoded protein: CASSLGTGRSTEAFF.

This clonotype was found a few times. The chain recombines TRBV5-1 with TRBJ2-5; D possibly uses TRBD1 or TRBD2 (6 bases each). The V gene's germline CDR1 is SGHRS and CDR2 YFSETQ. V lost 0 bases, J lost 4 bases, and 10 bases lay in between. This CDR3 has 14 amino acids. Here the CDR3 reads CASSLDGGSETQYF. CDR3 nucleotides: TGCGCCAGCAGCTTGGACGGGGGCTCAGAGACCCAGTACTTC.

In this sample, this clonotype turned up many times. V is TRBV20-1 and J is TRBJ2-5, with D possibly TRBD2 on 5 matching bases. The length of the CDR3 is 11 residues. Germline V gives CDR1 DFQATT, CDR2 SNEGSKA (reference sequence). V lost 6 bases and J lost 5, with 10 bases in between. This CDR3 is CSAVSGETQYF. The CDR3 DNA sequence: TGCAGTGCGGTATCGGGGGAGACCCAGTACTTC.

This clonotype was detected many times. CDR3 region: CASSPGVYNEQFF. In DNA form, the CDR3 reads TGTGCCAGCAGCCCCGGGGTATACAATGAGCAGTTCTTC. This chain connects TRBV7-2 to TRBJ2-1; D might be TRBD2 (5 bases). V dropped 5 bases and J dropped 4 bases, with 9 bases sitting between them. Germline V gives CDR1 SGHTA, CDR2 FQGNSA. The CDR3 sequence is 13 residues long.

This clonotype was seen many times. The CDR3 DNA reads TGTGCCAGCGGATCAACCGGGACAGCCTACAATGAGCAGTTCTTC. Residues: CASGSTGTAYNEQFF. The V call is TRBV12-3 or TRBV12-4, the J call TRBJ2-1; 7 positions agree with TRBD1. V gave up 8 bases and J gave up 2 bases; unmatched junction bases: 9. The CDR3 has 15 residues.

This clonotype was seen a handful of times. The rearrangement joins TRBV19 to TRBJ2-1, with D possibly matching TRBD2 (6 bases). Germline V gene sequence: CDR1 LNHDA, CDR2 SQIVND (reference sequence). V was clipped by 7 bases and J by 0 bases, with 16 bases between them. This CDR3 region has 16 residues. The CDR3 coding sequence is TGTGCCAGTACGTTCGCGGAGGGCTTCTCCTACAATGAGCAGTTCTTC. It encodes CASTFAEGFSYNEQFF.

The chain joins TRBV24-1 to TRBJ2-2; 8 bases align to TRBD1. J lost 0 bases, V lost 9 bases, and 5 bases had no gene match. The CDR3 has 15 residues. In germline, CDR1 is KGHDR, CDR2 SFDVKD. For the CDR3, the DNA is TGTGCCACCGCACCGGGACAGGCGAACACCGGGGAGCTGTTTTTT. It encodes CATAPGQANTGELFF.

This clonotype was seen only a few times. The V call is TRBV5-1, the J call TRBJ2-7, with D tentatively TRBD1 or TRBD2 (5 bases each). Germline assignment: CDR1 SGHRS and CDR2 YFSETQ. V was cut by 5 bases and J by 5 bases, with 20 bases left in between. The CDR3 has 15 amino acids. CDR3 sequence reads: CASSGGGSVGNEQYF. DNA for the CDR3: TGCGCCAGCAGTGGTGGGGGTTCCGTAGGAAACGAGCAGTACTTC.

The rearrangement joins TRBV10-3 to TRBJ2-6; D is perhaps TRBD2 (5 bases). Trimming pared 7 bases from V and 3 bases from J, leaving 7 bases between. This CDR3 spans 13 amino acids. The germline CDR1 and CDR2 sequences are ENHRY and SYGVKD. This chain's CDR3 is CAITGDGANVLTF. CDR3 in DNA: TGTGCCATCACCGGGGATGGGGCCAACGTCCTGACTTTC.

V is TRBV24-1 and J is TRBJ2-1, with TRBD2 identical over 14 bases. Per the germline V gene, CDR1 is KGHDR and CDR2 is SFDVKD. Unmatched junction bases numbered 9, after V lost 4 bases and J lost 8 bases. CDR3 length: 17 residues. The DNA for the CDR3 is TGTGCCACCAGTGACCCCGGACTAGCGGGGGGCCTCCATGAGCAGTTCTTC. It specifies CATSDPGLAGGLHEQFF.

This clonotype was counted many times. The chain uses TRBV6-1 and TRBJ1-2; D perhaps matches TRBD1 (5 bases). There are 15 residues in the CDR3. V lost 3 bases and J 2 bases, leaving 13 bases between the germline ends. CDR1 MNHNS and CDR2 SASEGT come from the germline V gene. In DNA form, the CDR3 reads TGTGCCAGCAGTGAGTCGACAGTCTCCAACTATGGCTACACCTTC. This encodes CASSESTVSNYGYTF.

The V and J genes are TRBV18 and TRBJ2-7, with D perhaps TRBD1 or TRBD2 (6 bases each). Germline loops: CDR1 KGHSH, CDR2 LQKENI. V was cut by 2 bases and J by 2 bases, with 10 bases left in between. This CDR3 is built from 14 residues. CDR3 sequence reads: CASSPIGGPYEQYF. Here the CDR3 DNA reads TGTGCCAGCTCACCAATTGGGGGGCCCTACGAGCAGTACTTC.

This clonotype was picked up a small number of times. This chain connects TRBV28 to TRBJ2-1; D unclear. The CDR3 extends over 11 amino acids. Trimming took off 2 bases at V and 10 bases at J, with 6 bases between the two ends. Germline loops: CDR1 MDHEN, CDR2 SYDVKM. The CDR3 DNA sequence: TGTGCCAGCAGTTTACAGGAGGAGCAGTTCTTC. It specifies CASSLQEEQFF.

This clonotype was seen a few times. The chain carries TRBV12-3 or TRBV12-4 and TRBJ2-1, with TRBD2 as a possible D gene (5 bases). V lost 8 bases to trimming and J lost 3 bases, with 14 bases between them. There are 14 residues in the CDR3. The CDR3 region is CASSGQEDYNEQFF. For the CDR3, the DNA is TGTGCCAGCTCTGGGCAGGAGGACTACAATGAGCAGTTCTTC.

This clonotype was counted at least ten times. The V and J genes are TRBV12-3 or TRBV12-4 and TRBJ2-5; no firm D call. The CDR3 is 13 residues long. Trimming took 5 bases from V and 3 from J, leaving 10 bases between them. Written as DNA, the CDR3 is TGTGCCAGCAGTGACCAGAACGAAGAGACCCAGTACTTC. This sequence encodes CASSDQNEETQYF.

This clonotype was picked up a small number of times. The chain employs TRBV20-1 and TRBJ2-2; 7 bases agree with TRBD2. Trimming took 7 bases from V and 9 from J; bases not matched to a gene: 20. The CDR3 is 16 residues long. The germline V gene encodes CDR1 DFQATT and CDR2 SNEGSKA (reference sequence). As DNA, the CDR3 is TGCAGTGTTCGAAAGTCCGGACTAGTTTGGGTCCGGGAGCTGTTTTTT. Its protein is CSVRKSGLVWVRELFF.

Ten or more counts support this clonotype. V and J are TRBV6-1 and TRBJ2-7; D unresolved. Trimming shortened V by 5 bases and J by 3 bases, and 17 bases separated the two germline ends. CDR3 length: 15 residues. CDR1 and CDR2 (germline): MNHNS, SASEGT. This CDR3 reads CASSPFETSLYEQYF. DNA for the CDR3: TGTGCCAGCAGTCCCTTCGAGACAAGTCTCTACGAGCAGTACTTC.

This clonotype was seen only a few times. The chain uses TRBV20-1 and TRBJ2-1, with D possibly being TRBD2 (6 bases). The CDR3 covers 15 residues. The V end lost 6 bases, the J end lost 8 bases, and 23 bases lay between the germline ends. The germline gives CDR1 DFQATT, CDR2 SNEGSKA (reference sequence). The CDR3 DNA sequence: TGCAGTGCGGTCGGCCGGGACTTCGGAGGCGATGAGCAGTTCTTC. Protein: CSAVGRDFGGDEQFF.

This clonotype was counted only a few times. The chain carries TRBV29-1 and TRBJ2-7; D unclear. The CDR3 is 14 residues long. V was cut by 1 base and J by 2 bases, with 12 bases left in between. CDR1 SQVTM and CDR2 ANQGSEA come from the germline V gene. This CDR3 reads CSVEGPSSPYEQYF. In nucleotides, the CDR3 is TGCAGCGTTGAAGGGCCCAGTTCCCCCTACGAGCAGTACTTC.

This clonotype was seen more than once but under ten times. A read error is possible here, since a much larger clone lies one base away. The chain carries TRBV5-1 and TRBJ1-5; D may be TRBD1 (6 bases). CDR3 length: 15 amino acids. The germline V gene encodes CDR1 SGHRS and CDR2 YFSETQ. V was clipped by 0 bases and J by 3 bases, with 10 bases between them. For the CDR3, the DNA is TGCGCCAGCAGCTTGGAGGGGGTCATCAATCAGCCCCAGCATTTT. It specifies CASSLEGVINQPQHF.

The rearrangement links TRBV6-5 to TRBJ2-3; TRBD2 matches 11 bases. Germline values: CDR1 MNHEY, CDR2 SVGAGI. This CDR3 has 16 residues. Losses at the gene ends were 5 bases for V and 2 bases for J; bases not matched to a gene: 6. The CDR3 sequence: CASSTSGGGYTDTQYF. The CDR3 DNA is TGTGCCAGCAGTACTAGCGGGGGTGGATACACAGATACGCAGTATTTT.

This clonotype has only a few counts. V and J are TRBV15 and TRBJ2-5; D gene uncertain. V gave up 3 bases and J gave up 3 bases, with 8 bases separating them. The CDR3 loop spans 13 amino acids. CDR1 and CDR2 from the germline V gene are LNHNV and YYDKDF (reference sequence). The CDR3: CATSSSTEETQYF. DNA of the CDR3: TGTGCCACCAGCAGTAGTACAGAAGAGACCCAGTACTTC.